This T cell receptor (beta chain) was obtained from a study of shared clonotypes between healthy human individuals. Study-level information: There were three CD4 naive, three CD4 memory, two CD8 naive and one CD8 memory plates per donor.

Germline lookup yields CDR1 MNHNS and CDR2 SASEGT. This CDR3 contains 15 residues. After removal of 8 bases from V and 12 bases from J, the junction contained 14 bases not matched to a gene. Only Caucasian adults living in Nashville, Tennessee served as donors. The method was immunoSEQ multiplex PCR; TCRdb's version includes in-frame clones alone and lacks a portion of them. The data contain about 2 million clones, 95% of them seen just once; the ten biggest clones take up more than 0.1%. The sequence came from a man younger than 35 in good health. The rearrangement uses TRBV6-1 and TRBJ2-1, with TRBD1 matching 12 bases. The sequenced sample was naive CD4+ T cells sorted from blood. As for subset: CD45RA+ positively selected. CDR3 region: CASGLPGQGALGQFF. The CDR3 bases are TGTGCCAGCGGCCTACCGGGACAGGGGGCCTTGGGGCAGTTCTTC.